This T cell receptor (beta chain) came from a study of cytomegalovirus exposure and HLA in healthy donors. Study results and limitations: In presence/absence analyses, roughly uniform sequencing depth across donors was assumed.

In the PCR, 60 Vbeta and 13 Jbeta primers were used. The method was immunoSEQ multiplex PCR; TCRdb's version includes in-frame clones alone and lacks a portion of them. The table has a few hundred thousand clones, over 70% seen once; the top ten hold 8%. Details on this clone: Its antigen is still unknown.

This CDR3 spans 15 amino acids. The germline V gene has CDR1 SGHRS and CDR2 YFSETQ. Germline trimming cut 0 bases from V and 9 bases from J; bases unmatched to any gene: 4. This receptor was identified in a woman aged 55-69 years in good health and CMV-seropositive. This chain connects TRBV5-1 to TRBJ1-6, with TRBD1 identical over 9 bases. Sequenced input: PBMCs. CDR3 nucleotide sequence: TGCGCCAGCAGCTTGGAGGGACAGGGACCTTCACCCCTCCACTTT. This sequence encodes CASSLEGQGPSPLHF.